These 18 T cell receptor beta chains share one sample of origin, sequenced in a study of T cells expressing NK-cell markers. TCRdb reprocessed the 5' RACE reads and keeps a single row for each CDR3 protein, giving no DNA. Its table lists about 460,000 distinct CDR3 sequences. The sequenced material came from blood T cells: a sorted CD56 or NKG2C T cell subset, CD4+ or CD8+ T cells, or bulk PBMC T cells (not recorded which). The receptors originated from a woman aged 45-60 years in good health.

The V and J genes are TRBV14 and TRBJ2-5; checking the TCRdb D call of TRBD2 is not possible without DNA. CDR3 length: 14 amino acids. The germline V gene has CDR1 SGHDN and CDR2 FVKESK. This CDR3 reads CASSQGRIRETQYF.

The CDR3 sequence is CASRRGQSTGELFF. The chain carries TRBV12-3 or TRBV12-4 and TRBJ2-2; TCRdb names TRBD1, which stays unverified in the absence of DNA. The CDR3 totals 14 residues.

This rearrangement joins TRBV9 to TRBJ2-7; TCRdb's D call of TRBD1 is untestable without DNA. The CDR3 is 16 amino acids. The germline V gene encodes CDR1 SGDLS and CDR2 YYNGEE. The CDR3 reads CASSPRDGMRLSEQYF.

The chain links TRBV25-1 to TRBJ2-7. This CDR3 has 15 amino acids. Looked up from germline, CDR1 is MGHDK and CDR2 is SYGVNS. The CDR3 is CASEAYDRPSYEQYF.

This chain uses TRBV19 with TRBJ2-3; the D gene TCRdb calls, TRBD2, cannot be checked with no DNA. The V gene's germline CDR1 is LNHDA and CDR2 SQIVND (reference sequence). The CDR3 loop spans 14 amino acids. The CDR3 region is CASSIAARDDTQYF.

The V and J genes are TRBV18 and TRBJ2-7. Germline V gives CDR1 KGHSH, CDR2 LQKENI. The length of the CDR3 is 14 residues. The CDR3 sequence: CASSPLQNSYEQYF.

The rearrangement links TRBV14 to TRBJ2-1; TCRdb's D call of TRBD1 is untestable without DNA. Germline CDR1 is SGHDN and CDR2 is FVKESK. CDR3 length: 13 amino acids. The CDR3 spells CASSQQALSYEFF.

V and J are TRBV11-2 and TRBJ2-3; TCRdb indicates TRBD1, and absent DNA this call remains unverified. The CDR3 sequence is 14 residues long. The germline gives CDR1 SGHAT, CDR2 FQNNGV. The CDR3 protein is CASSIPLQADTQYF.

The rearrangement uses TRBV19 and TRBJ2-7; TCRdb names TRBD2, which stays unverified in the absence of DNA. The CDR3 has 15 residues. In germline, CDR1 is LNHDA, CDR2 SQIVND (reference sequence). The CDR3 sequence: CASSPSNIGSYEQYF.

The chain employs TRBV20-1 and TRBJ2-1; TCRdb calls TRBD1, which cannot be checked without DNA. Germline V gene data show CDR1 as DFQATT and CDR2 as SNEGSKA (reference sequence). The CDR3 has 13 residues. CDR3 amino acids: CSARAGGAYEQFF.

This CDR3 is CASSRGLAGANTGELFF. The rearrangement links TRBV18 to TRBJ2-2; TCRdb proposes TRBD2, but this gene call is untestable without DNA. This CDR3 region has 17 residues. Germline V gene sequence: CDR1 KGHSH, CDR2 LQKENI.

V gene TRBV10-3 combines with J gene TRBJ2-1; TCRdb's D call, TRBD2, is unchecked because there is no DNA. CDR1 and CDR2 from the germline V gene are ENHRY and SYGVKD. This CDR3 is 17 amino acids long. The CDR3 loop reads CAISDLWSSGIRGEQFF.

The rearrangement joins TRBV9 to TRBJ1-1; lacking DNA, the TRBD1 call made by TCRdb goes unchecked. CDR1 is SGDLS, CDR2 YYNGEE, per germline. This CDR3 comprises 14 residues. This CDR3 reads CASRGDREGTEAFF.

This chain connects TRBV5-5 to TRBJ1-1. The CDR3 covers 15 residues. Looked up from germline, CDR1 is SGHKS and CDR2 is YYEKEE (reference sequence). This chain's CDR3 is CASSLGPGPNTEAFF.

CDR3 region: CASSPQTGTQTQYF. The chain is built from TRBV11-2 and TRBJ2-5; TCRdb indicates TRBD1, and absent DNA this call remains unverified. The CDR3 runs to 14 residues. Germline lookup yields CDR1 SGHAT and CDR2 FQNNGV.

The J gene is TRBJ2-1, the V gene TRBV24-1; TCRdb's D call of TRBD1 is untestable without DNA. The V gene's germline CDR1 is KGHDR and CDR2 SFDVKD. The CDR3 runs to 15 residues. CDR3 sequence reads: CATSRTGQGANEQFF.

V gene TRBV11-2 combines with J gene TRBJ1-3. From germline, CDR1 is SGHAT and CDR2 FQNNGV. This CDR3 region has 13 residues. CDR3 loop: CASSFRPGNTIYF.

The V call is TRBV27, the J call TRBJ2-2; the TRBD2 assignment by TCRdb is unverifiable without DNA. CDR1 is MNHEY, CDR2 SMNVEV, per germline (reference sequence). CDR3 length: 17 amino acids. CDR3 region: CASSLSNLAGVGGELFF.